One sample yielded the 31 T cell receptor beta chains listed below, sequenced in a study of T cell responses to AZD1222 COVID-19 vaccine (dated by TCRdb to about 2021). Receptor libraries were prepared by the immunoSEQ multiplex PCR assay. TCRdb retrieved this table from immuneACCESS and kept in-frame rearrangements only. Not all clones are present; in checked studies, unresolved V genes account for under half, and no reason is known for the remainder. The table for this sample lists around 100,000 clones; about 88% of them were counted only once. The leading ten clones occupy about 1.8% of the sample. Reading the label with the study, this specimen's time point is: baseline before first vaccination. The source was peripheral blood, collected on day 0 of AZD1222 vaccination. The receptors were sampled from an adult in good health.

This chain uses TRBV12-5 with TRBJ2-1; D could derive from TRBD1 or TRBD2 (5 bases each). Germline V gene lookup returns CDR1 LGHNT and CDR2 FRNRAP. V gave up 0 bases and J gave up 4 bases, with 19 bases separating them. This CDR3 comprises 18 residues. For the CDR3, the DNA is TGTGCTAGTGGTTTGGTACTTGGGGGAGCATTTTCTTACAATGAGCAGTTCTTC. Translated: CASGLVLGGAFSYNEQFF.

J is TRBJ2-2 and V is TRBV4-1; D gene uncertain. The V gene's germline CDR1 is MGHRA and CDR2 YSYEKL. The CDR3 sequence is 15 residues long. Trimming took off 2 bases at V and 3 bases at J, with 10 bases between the two ends. The CDR3 reads CASSQSLQHTGELFF. The CDR3 bases are TGCGCCAGCAGCCAATCTCTCCAACACACCGGGGAGCTGTTTTTT.

The V gene is TRBV6-6, the J gene TRBJ1-5; 12 positions agree with TRBD1. Germline V gene data show CDR1 as MNHNY and CDR2 as SVGAGI (reference sequence). Trimming took 5 bases from V and 6 from J; bases not matched to a gene: 17. The CDR3 contains 19 residues. CDR3 residues: CASSPTVYRDRGHSQPQHF. For the CDR3, the DNA is TGTGCCAGCAGTCCCACGGTCTATCGGGACAGGGGGCACAGTCAGCCCCAGCATTTT.

The V gene is TRBV20-1, the J gene TRBJ1-1, with no clear D. V gave up 5 bases and J gave up 8 bases, with 9 bases separating them. Germline CDR1 reads DFQATT; CDR2 reads SNEGSKA (reference sequence). The CDR3 consists of 10 residues. The CDR3 DNA follows: TGCAGTGCTCCCCGCAGGGAAGCTTTCTTT. The encoded protein is CSAPRREAFF.

The rearrangement uses TRBV12-3 or TRBV12-4 and TRBJ1-1; the D gene is possibly TRBD1 (6 bases). The CDR3 runs to 11 residues. V was pared by 4 bases and J by 11 bases, with 11 bases between. The CDR3 nucleotides are TGTGCCAGCAGTTCAGGGGCCACGGCTTTCTTT. Protein: CASSSGATAFF.

This sequence joins TRBV24-1 and TRBJ2-5; perhaps TRBD1 as D (5 bases). This CDR3 has 15 residues. V lost 0 bases to trimming and J lost 1 base, with 8 bases between them. Germline values: CDR1 KGHDR, CDR2 SFDVKD. Here the CDR3 reads CATSDLQGRQETQYF. The DNA for the CDR3 is TGTGCCACCAGTGATTTGCAGGGCCGCCAAGAGACCCAGTACTTC.

This chain joins TRBV27 and TRBJ2-7, with TRBD2 as a possible D gene (6 bases). The CDR3 runs 15 residues. CDR1 and CDR2 (germline): MNHEY, SMNVEV (reference sequence). The V end lost 3 bases, the J end lost 2 bases, and 14 bases lay between the germline ends. CDR3: CASSLRGKAPYEQYF. The CDR3 DNA follows: TGTGCCAGCAGTTTGCGCGGGAAGGCACCCTACGAGCAGTACTTC.

This clone showed up just a few times. This chain joins TRBV6-5 and TRBJ2-7; D gene unclear. Germline CDR1 reads MNHEY; CDR2 reads SVGAGI. The CDR3 consists of 13 residues. The V and J ends lost 4 bases and 3 bases respectively, with 10 bases between them. DNA of the CDR3: TGTGCCAGCAGTTTCGACGGATACTACGAGCAGTACTTC. This codes for CASSFDGYYEQYF.

V gene TRBV10-2 combines with J gene TRBJ2-7, with D uncertain. CDR1 WSHSY and CDR2 SAAADI come from the germline V gene. The CDR3 is made up of 16 amino acids. V lost 3 bases, J lost 3 bases, and 18 bases lay in between. CDR3 residues: CASSDSAGRQVYEQYF. CDR3 in DNA: TGCGCCAGCAGTGATTCCGCCGGACGGCAAGTCTACGAGCAGTACTTC.

The rearrangement uses TRBV7-8 and TRBJ2-7, with D possibly TRBD2 on 5 matching bases. Trimming removed 0 bases from V and 3 bases from J, with 15 bases in between. The CDR3 length is 16 residues. The germline CDR1 and CDR2 sequences are SGHVS and FQNEAQ. The CDR3 spells CASSLAYIGLHYEQYF. The DNA of the CDR3 is TGTGCCAGCAGCTTAGCGTATATAGGACTCCACTACGAGCAGTACTTC.

The rearrangement joins TRBV15 to TRBJ1-4; D possibly corresponds to TRBD1 (6 bases). CDR3 length: 17 amino acids. V gave up 0 bases and J gave up 4 bases, with 15 bases separating them. Germline values: CDR1 LNHNV, CDR2 YYDKDF (reference sequence). Here the CDR3 reads CATSRDRRGTINEKLFF. CDR3 sequence (DNA): TGTGCCACCAGCAGAGATCGAAGGGGGACCATTAATGAAAAACTGTTTTTT.

V is TRBV5-8 and J is TRBJ1-1; D not resolved. CDR3 length: 16 amino acids. Deletions cut 4 bases from V and 5 bases from J, with 21 bases between. CDR1 SGHTS and CDR2 YDEGEE come from the germline V gene. The CDR3 DNA sequence: TGTGCCAGCAGCCATAGAACCGACATCCTTACGACTGAAGCTTTCTTT. Protein: CASSHRTDILTTEAFF.

V usage is TRBV7-2 and J usage is TRBJ2-4, with D possibly being TRBD1 (6 bases). The V end was cut by 5 bases, the J end by 8 bases, with 19 bases between. CDR3 length equals 15 residues. Germline loops: CDR1 SGHTA, CDR2 FQGNSA. This CDR3 reads CASSPKGDGAYIQYF. The DNA of the CDR3 is TGTGCCAGCAGCCCGAAGGGGGATGGGGCATACATTCAGTACTTC.

The chain employs TRBV5-5 and TRBJ2-5; 9 bases map to TRBD2. The CDR3 contains 15 residues. V lost 4 bases and J lost 2; bases outside the gene matches: 6. The V gene's germline CDR1 is SGHKS and CDR2 YYEKEE (reference sequence). The CDR3 is CASSPRLAEQETQYF. CDR3 sequence (DNA): TGTGCCAGCAGCCCTAGACTAGCGGAACAAGAGACCCAGTACTTC.

The genes are TRBV5-1 and TRBJ1-1; no definite D call. The length of the CDR3 is 14 residues. Germline CDR1 SGHRS, CDR2 YFSETQ. V was clipped by 2 bases and J by 3 bases, with 11 bases between them. The DNA for the CDR3 is TGCGCCAGCAGCTTACGCAGAGGCGACACTGAAGCTTTCTTT. Residues: CASSLRRGDTEAFF.

This clone was counted a single time. The chain is built from TRBV6-5 and TRBJ2-2; 9 nucleotides match TRBD1. Germline CDR1 and CDR2: MNHEY and SVGAGI. The CDR3 is 14 amino acids. V lost 6 bases and J lost 8; bases outside the gene matches: 7. The CDR3 is CASRGQGLGGELFF. The CDR3 nucleotides are TGTGCCAGCAGGGGACAGGGTCTCGGGGGGGAGCTGTTTTTT.

This clone has more than one count but fewer than ten. CDR3 DNA sequence: TGCGCCAGCAGCTTGACCGGGACAGGGGTAGAGACCCAGTACTTC. Protein product: CASSLTGTGVETQYF. The chain combines TRBV5-1 with TRBJ2-5; 10 bases match TRBD1. Germline values: CDR1 SGHRS, CDR2 YFSETQ. Germline trimming cut 1 base from V and 4 bases from J; bases unmatched to any gene: 4. This CDR3 has 15 amino acids.

This chain joins TRBV7-3 and TRBJ2-2, with 7 bases matching TRBD2. The CDR3 runs 18 residues. V dropped 5 bases and J dropped 5; count of bases not matched to a gene: 17. From germline, CDR1 is SGHTA and CDR2 FQGTGA. The CDR3 DNA reads as TGTGCCAGCAGCCCTCGAGGGCGGGACTATAGTAAAACCGGGGAGCTGTTTTTT. This sequence encodes CASSPRGRDYSKTGELFF.

The chain uses TRBV7-9 and TRBJ1-1; D gene unclear. V lost 5 bases to trimming and J lost 1 base, with 11 bases between them. Germline CDR1 reads SEHNR; CDR2 reads FQNEAQ (reference sequence). The CDR3 loop spans 14 amino acids. CDR3 DNA sequence: TGTGCCAGCAGCCTTATCGTAGGGAACACTGAAGCTTTCTTT. As protein: CASSLIVGNTEAFF.

J is TRBJ2-1 and V is TRBV4-3; 12 bases fit TRBD2. This CDR3 is built from 16 residues. CDR1 LGHNA and CDR2 YSLEER come from the germline V gene. V was clipped by 6 bases and J by 0 bases; unmatched bases: 3. As DNA, the CDR3 is TGCGCCAGCAGTCCGACTAGCGGGAGCTCCTACAATGAGCAGTTCTTC. It encodes CASSPTSGSSYNEQFF.

The chain recombines TRBV5-1 with TRBJ1-1, with TRBD1 as a possible D gene (6 bases). V lost 7 bases and J 1 base, leaving 14 bases between the germline ends. CDR3 size: 14 residues. Germline assignment: CDR1 SGHRS and CDR2 YFSETQ. CDR3 region: CASGRQAANTEAFF. CDR3 nucleotides: TGCGCCAGCGGGAGACAGGCCGCGAACACTGAAGCTTTCTTT.

The V call is TRBV7-9, the J call TRBJ2-7, with TRBD1 identical over 7 bases. Germline V lookup: CDR1 SEHNR, CDR2 FQNEAQ (reference sequence). The junction had 9 bases not matched to a gene; V was cut back by 5 bases and J by 5 bases. The CDR3 contains 14 residues. The CDR3 region is CASSATGESHEQYF. In DNA, the CDR3 is TGTGCCAGCAGCGCTACAGGGGAGTCCCACGAGCAGTACTTC.

This chain links TRBV5-8 with TRBJ1-2; D not certain. Germline V gives CDR1 SGHTS, CDR2 YDEGEE. This CDR3 spans 15 amino acids. The germline V and J ends were trimmed by 4 bases and 7 bases, with 20 bases remaining between them. The CDR3 nucleotides read TGTGCCAGCAGCGCCTCGGAATCGGAGGTGGGTGGCTACACCTTC. Protein: CASSASESEVGGYTF.

The chain has TRBV10-3 and TRBJ1-5; 7 nucleotides line up with TRBD1. The CDR3 totals 16 residues. Germline lookup yields CDR1 ENHRY and CDR2 SYGVKD. Unmatched junction bases numbered 8, after V lost 4 bases and J lost 2 bases. Here the CDR3 reads CAISGTDRARNQPQHF. The CDR3 nucleotides read TGTGCCATCAGTGGGACCGACAGGGCTCGCAATCAGCCCCAGCATTTT.

This clone was detected once. J is TRBJ2-1 and V is TRBV7-9, with 8 bases lining up with TRBD2. CDR3 length: 16 amino acids. V shed 4 bases, J shed 1 base, and the junction held 6 bases outside the gene matches. The V gene's germline CDR1 is SEHNR and CDR2 FQNEAQ (reference sequence). CDR3 sequence (DNA): TGTGCCAGCAGCTCCGAACTAGCGGATTCCTACAATGAGCAGTTCTTC. This sequence encodes CASSSELADSYNEQFF.

The CDR3 here is CASSTSGTGNYGYTF. CDR3 bases: TGTGCCAGCAGTACGTCCGGGACAGGGAACTATGGCTACACCTTC. The chain combines TRBV6-6 with TRBJ1-2; TRBD1 aligns across 9 bases. This CDR3 contains 15 residues. Germline V gene lookup returns CDR1 MNHNY and CDR2 SVGAGI (reference sequence). With 5 bases clipped from V and 2 bases from J, the junction kept 6 bases outside the gene matches.

This chain links TRBV25-1 with TRBJ1-1; D not resolved. Germline CDR1 MGHDK, CDR2 SYGVNS. This CDR3 spans 13 amino acids. The V end was cut by 7 bases, the J end by 3 bases, with 12 bases between. The CDR3 DNA reads TGTGCCAGCACCGTTAGCCTAGACACTGAAGCTTTCTTT. Its protein product is CASTVSLDTEAFF.

V usage is TRBV11-2 and J usage is TRBJ1-2; D unresolved. Germline-derived CDR1 and CDR2 are SGHAT and FQNNGV. The CDR3 is 13 amino acids. Trimming took off 3 bases at V and 4 bases at J, with 9 bases between the two ends. The CDR3 loop is CASSFGRSYGYTF. The CDR3 DNA sequence: TGTGCCAGCAGCTTCGGACGGTCCTATGGCTACACCTTC.

The gene calls are TRBV9 and TRBJ2-5; D is perhaps TRBD1 (5 bases). Trimming shortened V by 4 bases and J by 0 bases, and 10 bases separated the two germline ends. The CDR3 runs to 14 residues. Per the germline V gene, CDR1 is SGDLS and CDR2 is YYNGEE. CDR3 sequence reads: CASSSSRDQETQYF. The CDR3 nucleotides read TGTGCCAGCAGCTCAAGCAGGGACCAAGAGACCCAGTACTTC. The whole variable domain, remainder taken from reference TRBV9 and TRBJ2-5, is DSGVTQTPKHLITATGQRVTLRCSPRSGDLSVYWYQQSLDQGLQFLIQYYNGEERAKGNILERFSAQQFPDLHSELNLSSLELGDSALYFCASSSSRDQETQYFGPGTRLLVL.

The V gene is TRBV6-6, the J gene TRBJ1-5; D is uncertain. Trimming removed 5 bases from V and 0 bases from J, with 23 bases in between. Germline lookup yields CDR1 MNHNY and CDR2 SVGAGI (reference sequence). The CDR3 extends over 19 amino acids. CDR3 amino acids: CASSLKGTGGPYSNQPQHF. The CDR3 DNA reads as TGTGCCAGCAGTCTCAAGGGTACGGGAGGGCCCTATAGCAATCAGCCCCAGCATTTT.

The genes are TRBV7-9 and TRBJ2-7; 7 nucleotides line up with TRBD2. This CDR3 region has 17 residues. Germline assignment: CDR1 SEHNR and CDR2 FQNEAQ (reference sequence). With 5 bases clipped from V and 4 bases from J, the junction kept 17 bases outside the gene matches. DNA of the CDR3: TGTGCCAGCAGCCTCCGGAGGTTCGGCGGGAGTAAGTACGAGCAGTACTTC. It encodes CASSLRRFGGSKYEQYF.